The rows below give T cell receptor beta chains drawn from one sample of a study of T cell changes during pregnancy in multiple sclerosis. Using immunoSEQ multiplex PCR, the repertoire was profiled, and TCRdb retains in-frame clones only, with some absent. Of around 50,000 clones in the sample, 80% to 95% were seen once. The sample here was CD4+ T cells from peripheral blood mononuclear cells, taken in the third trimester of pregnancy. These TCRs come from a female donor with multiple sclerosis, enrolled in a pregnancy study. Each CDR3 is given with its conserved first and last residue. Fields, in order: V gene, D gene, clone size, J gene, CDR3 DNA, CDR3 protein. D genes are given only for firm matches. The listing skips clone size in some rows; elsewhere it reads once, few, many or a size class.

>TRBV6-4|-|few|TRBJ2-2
TGTGCCAGCAGTGGAGAGGCGGGGAACACCGGGGAGCTGTTTTTT
CASSGEAGNTGELFF
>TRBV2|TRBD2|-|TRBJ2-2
TGTGCCAGCGACGGGGGGGACGCCGGGGAGCTGTTTTTT
CASDGGDAGELFF
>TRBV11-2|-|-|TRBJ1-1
TGTGCCAGCAGGCTAGCCTCGGGGACTGAAGCTTTCTTT
CASRLASGTEAFF
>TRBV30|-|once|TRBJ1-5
TGTGCCTGGAGTTCCGACAGGACTCCGTTTAGCAATCAGCCCCAGCATTTT
CAWSSDRTPFSNQPQHF
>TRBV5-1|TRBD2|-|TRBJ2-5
TGCGCCAGCAGCCCGCCCCTCTCCGGGACTAGCGGCGAGACCCAGTACTTC
CASSPPLSGTSGETQYF
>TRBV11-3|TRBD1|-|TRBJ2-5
TGTGCCAGCAGCGCCACAGGGGGCCCCGACCAAGAGACCCAGTACTTC
CASSATGGPDQETQYF
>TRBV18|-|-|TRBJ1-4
TGTGCCAGCTCACCACTCGGGGGACCGCAGGGAAAACTGTTTTTT
CASSPLGGPQGKLFF
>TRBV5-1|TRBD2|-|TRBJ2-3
TGCGCCAGCAGTACTAGCGGTTCTAGCACAGATACGCAGTATTTT
CASSTSGSSTDTQYF
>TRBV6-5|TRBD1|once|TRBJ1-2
TGTGCCAGCAGTTATAGGGACAGGGGGCTTAACTATGGCTACACCTTC
CASSYRDRGLNYGYTF
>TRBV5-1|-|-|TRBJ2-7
TGCGCCAGCAGCGAGGGGGACTCCTACGAGCAGTACTTC
CASSEGDSYEQYF
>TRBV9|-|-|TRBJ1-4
TGTGCCAGCGGACGACAGAGCCAGGCTAATGAAAAACTGTTTTTT
CASGRQSQANEKLFF
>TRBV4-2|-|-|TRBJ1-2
TGTGCCAGCAGCCCCAAGAACGGAGTCTCCACTAACTATGGCTACACCTTC
CASSPKNGVSTNYGYTF
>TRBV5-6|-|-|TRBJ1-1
TGTGCCAGCAGCTTGGTTCAGGGGATAGCCACTGAAGCTTTCTTT
CASSLVQGIATEAFF
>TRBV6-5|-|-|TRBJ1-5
TGTGCCAGCAGCACTCTTGGGCAGGGCGATCAGCCCCAGCATTTT
CASSTLGQGDQPQHF
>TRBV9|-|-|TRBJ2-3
TGTGCCAGCAGCGTCCGTCGGGACACCTACACAGATACGCAGTATTTT
CASSVRRDTYTDTQYF
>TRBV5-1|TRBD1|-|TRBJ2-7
TGCGCCAGCAGCTCACAGGGGACGGGCGAGCAGTACTTC
CASSSQGTGEQYF
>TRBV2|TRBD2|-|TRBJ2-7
TGTGCCAGCAGGCCGGGGGGATCGTCGTACGAGCAGTACTTC
CASRPGGSSYEQYF
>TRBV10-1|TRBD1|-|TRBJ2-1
TGCGCCAGCAGTACACCGGGACAGGGACGGGATGAGCAGTTCTTC
CASSTPGQGRDEQFF
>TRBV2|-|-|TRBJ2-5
TGTGCCAGCAGTGATTTCGGTACCCAGTACTTC
CASSDFGTQYF
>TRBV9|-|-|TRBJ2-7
TGTGCCAGCAGCGTAGGGCAGGGGGGCTACGAGCAGTACTTC
CASSVGQGGYEQYF
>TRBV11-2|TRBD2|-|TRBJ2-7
TGTGCCAGCAGCTTAGACCCACCCCTAGCGGCCGGAGCCTACGAGCAGTACTTC
CASSLDPPLAAGAYEQYF
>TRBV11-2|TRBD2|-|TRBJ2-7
TGTGCCAGCAGCTCTAGCGGGGCCCCCTACGAGCAGTACTTC
CASSSSGAPYEQYF
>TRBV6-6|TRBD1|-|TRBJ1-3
TGTGCCAGCAGTAAGGGGGCCTCTGGAAACACCATATATTTT
CASSKGASGNTIYF
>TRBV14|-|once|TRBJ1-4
TGTGCCAGCAGCCGCGCAACTAATGAAAAACTGTTTTTT
CASSRATNEKLFF
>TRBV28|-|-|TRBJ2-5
TGTGCCAGCAAAACTCCCGGGACACCCCAAGAGACCCAGTACTTC
CASKTPGTPQETQYF
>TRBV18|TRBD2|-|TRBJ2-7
TGTGCCAGCTCACCAGAAGCGGGGGGGTGGAACGAGCAGTACTTC
CASSPEAGGWNEQYF
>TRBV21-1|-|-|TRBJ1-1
TGTGCCAGCACCCAGCGCAGTGAAGCTTTCTTT
CASTQRSEAFF
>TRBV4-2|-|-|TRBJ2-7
TGTGCCAGCAGCCAAGAAGAGGGCCCGACTTACGAGCAGTACTTC
CASSQEEGPTYEQYF
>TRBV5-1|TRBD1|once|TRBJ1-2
TGCGCCAGCAGCTGGGGAGGGGCAGGGACAGGGTATGGCTACACCTTC
CASSWGGAGTGYGYTF
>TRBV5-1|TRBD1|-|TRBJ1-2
TGCGCCAGCAGCCCGCTTGGGACAGCAATTGCTAACTATGGCTACACCTTC
CASSPLGTAIANYGYTF
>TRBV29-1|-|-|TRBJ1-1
TGCAGCGTTGACAGGGAAGCCACTGAAGCTTTCTTT
CSVDREATEAFF
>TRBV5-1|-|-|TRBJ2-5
TGCGCCAGCAGCTTCGAGTTGGAGACCCAGTACTTC
CASSFELETQYF
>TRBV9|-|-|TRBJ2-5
TGTGCCAGCAGCGTAGGAGACCGGGACTTCCAAGAGACCCAGTACTTC
CASSVGDRDFQETQYF
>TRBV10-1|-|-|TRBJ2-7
TGCGCCAGCAGTTTTACCAGCTACGAGCAGTACTTC
CASSFTSYEQYF
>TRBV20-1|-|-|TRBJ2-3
TGCAGTGAGAGGTCGGGTGATACGCAGTATTTT
CSERSGDTQYF
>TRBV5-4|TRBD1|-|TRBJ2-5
TGTGCCAGCAGTTCTAACAGGGGTCTTAGCCAAGAGACCCAGTACTTC
CASSSNRGLSQETQYF
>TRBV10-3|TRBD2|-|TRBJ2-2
TGTGCCATCAGGGCTAGCGGGGGGACCGGGGAGCTGTTTTTT
CAIRASGGTGELFF
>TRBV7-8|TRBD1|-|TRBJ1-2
TGTGCCAGCAGCCGGGACAGGGAAGATGGCTACACCTTC
CASSRDREDGYTF
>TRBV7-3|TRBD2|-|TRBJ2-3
TGTGCCAGCAGCTTAGACGGGGGGGCAGGAGATACGCAGTATTTT
CASSLDGGAGDTQYF
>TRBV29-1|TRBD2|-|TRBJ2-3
TGCAGCGCCCTAGCGGGGGTCACAGATACGCAGTATTTT
CSALAGVTDTQYF
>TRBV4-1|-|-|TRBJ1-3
TGCGCCAGCAGCCAAGATAGAAGCGGCTCCGAACACTCTGGAAACACCATATATTTT
CASSQDRSGSEHSGNTIYF
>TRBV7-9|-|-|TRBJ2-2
TGTGCCAGCAGCCGGGGCACCGGGGAGCTGTTTTTT
CASSRGTGELFF
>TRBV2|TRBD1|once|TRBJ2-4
TGTGCCAGCAGACAATTCGGACAGGGAAACATTCAGTACTTC
CASRQFGQGNIQYF
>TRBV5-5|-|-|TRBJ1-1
TGTGCCAGCAGCTTGACTCACGACACTGAAGCTTTCTTT
CASSLTHDTEAFF
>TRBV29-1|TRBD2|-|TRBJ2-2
TGCAGCGTTGAGGATAGCGGGGCAACCTGGGGGGAGCTGTTTTTT
CSVEDSGATWGELFF
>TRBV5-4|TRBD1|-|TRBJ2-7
TGTGCCAGCAGCTCGGGACAGGGTTCCTACGAGCAGTACTTC
CASSSGQGSYEQYF
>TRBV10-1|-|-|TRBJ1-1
TGCGCCAGCAGTGAACAGGAGCTGAACACTGAAGCTTTCTTT
CASSEQELNTEAFF
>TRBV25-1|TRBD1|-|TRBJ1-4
TGTGCCAGCAGTGAAGGGGACAGACCGAATGAAAAACTGTTTTTT
CASSEGDRPNEKLFF
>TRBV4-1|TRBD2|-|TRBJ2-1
TGCGCCAGCAGCCAAGATGTGGGGGCGGGGGGGAACTACAATGAGCAGTTCTTC
CASSQDVGAGGNYNEQFF
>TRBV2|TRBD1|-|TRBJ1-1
TGTGCCAGCAGTACCGAACAGGGGGCCCTCGCTGAAGCTTTCTTT
CASSTEQGALAEAFF
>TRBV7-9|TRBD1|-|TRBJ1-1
TGTGCCAGCAGCTCAATGAACAGGGGGAACACTGAAGCTTTCTTT
CASSSMNRGNTEAFF
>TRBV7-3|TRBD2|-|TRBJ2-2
TGTGCCAGCAGGCTTGAAAGCGGGGTCGGGGAGCTGTTTTTT
CASRLESGVGELFF
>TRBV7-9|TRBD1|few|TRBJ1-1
TGTGCCAGCAGCCAACTGGACAGGGTAAAAATTGAAGCTTTCTTT
CASSQLDRVKIEAFF
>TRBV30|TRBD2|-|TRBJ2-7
TGTGCCTGGAGTGTATCCGGGGGGTTCGAGCAGTACTTC
CAWSVSGGFEQYF
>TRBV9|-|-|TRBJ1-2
TGTGCCAGCAGCGTCGCCGGGACAAGCTATGGCTACACCTTC
CASSVAGTSYGYTF